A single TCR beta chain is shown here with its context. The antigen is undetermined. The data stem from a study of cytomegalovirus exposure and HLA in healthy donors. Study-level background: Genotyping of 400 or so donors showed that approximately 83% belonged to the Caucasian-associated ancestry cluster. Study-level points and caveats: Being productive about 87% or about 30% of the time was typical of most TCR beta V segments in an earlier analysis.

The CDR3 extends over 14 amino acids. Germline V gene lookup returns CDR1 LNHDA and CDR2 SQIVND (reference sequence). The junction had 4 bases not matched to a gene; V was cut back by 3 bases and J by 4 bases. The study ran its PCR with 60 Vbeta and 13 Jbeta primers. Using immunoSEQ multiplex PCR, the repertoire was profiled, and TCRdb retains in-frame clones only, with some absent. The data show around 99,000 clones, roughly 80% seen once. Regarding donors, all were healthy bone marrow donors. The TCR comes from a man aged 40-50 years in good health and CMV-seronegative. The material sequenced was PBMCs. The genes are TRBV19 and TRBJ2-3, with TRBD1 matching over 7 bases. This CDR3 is CASSIDRVADTQYF. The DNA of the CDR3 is TGTGCCAGTAGTATTGACAGGGTTGCAGATACGCAGTATTTT.